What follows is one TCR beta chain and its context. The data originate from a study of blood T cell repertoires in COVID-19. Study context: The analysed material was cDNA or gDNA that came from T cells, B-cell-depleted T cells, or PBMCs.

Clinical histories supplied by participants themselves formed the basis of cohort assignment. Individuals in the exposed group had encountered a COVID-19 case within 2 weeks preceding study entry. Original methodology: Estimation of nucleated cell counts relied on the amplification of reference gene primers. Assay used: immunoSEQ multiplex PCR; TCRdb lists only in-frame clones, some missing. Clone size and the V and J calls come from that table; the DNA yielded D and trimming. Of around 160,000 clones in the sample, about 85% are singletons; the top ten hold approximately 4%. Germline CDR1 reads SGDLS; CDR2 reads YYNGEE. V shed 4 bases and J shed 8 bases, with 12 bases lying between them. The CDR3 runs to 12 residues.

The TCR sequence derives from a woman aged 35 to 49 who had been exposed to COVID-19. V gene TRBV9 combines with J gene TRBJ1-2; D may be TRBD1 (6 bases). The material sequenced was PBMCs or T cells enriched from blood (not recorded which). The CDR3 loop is CASSSAGDGYTF. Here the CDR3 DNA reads TGTGCCAGCAGCTCGGCAGGGGACGGCTACACCTTC. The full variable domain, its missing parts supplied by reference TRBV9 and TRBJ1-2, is DSGVTQTPKHLITATGQRVTLRCSPRSGDLSVYWYQQSLDQGLQFLIQYYNGEERAKGNILERFSAQQFPDLHSELNLSSLELGDSALYFCASSSAGDGYTFGSGTRLTVV.